What follows describes a single T cell receptor (beta chain). This CDR3 is built from 15 residues. CDR1 and CDR2 (germline): MGHRA, YSYEKL. V was pared by 0 bases and J by 0 bases, with 1 base of the junction left unmatched. This sample stems from a study of blood T cell repertoires in COVID-19. Profiled with immunoSEQ multiplex PCR; TCRdb holds only in-frame clones, not every one. The sample has fewer than 150,000 clones, approximately 84% seen once; the top ten hold around 18%. The V gene is TRBV4-1, the J gene TRBJ1-1; the match to TRBD1 covers 7 bases. Sequencing input: peripheral blood. The sequence was collected from a woman between 50 and 59 years old who had recovered from COVID-19. The CDR3 DNA reads as TGCGCCAGCAGCCAAGAGACAGGGATGAACACTGAAGCTTTCTTT. It translates to CASSQETGMNTEAFF.